These 23 T cell receptor beta chains were all obtained from the same sample, sequenced in a study of cytomegalovirus exposure and HLA in healthy donors. PCR involved 60 Vbeta and 13 Jbeta primers. Only in-frame clones appear in the TCRdb table, and some are missing; sequencing was by immunoSEQ multiplex PCR. The repertoire consists of 100,000 to 150,000 clones, with about four fifths occurring once and the leading ten covering approximately 0.99%. The specimen was PBMCs. The source of these receptors is a male donor in good health and CMV-seronegative.

This sequence joins TRBV10-3 and TRBJ1-1; 12 bases line up with TRBD1. The CDR3 totals 16 residues. From germline, CDR1 is ENHRY and CDR2 SYGVKD. V was pared by 4 bases and J by 2 bases, with 5 bases of the junction left unmatched. This CDR3 is CAISGGQGALNTEAFF. CDR3 in DNA: TGTGCCATCAGTGGGGGACAGGGGGCGCTTAACACTGAAGCTTTCTTT.

The genes are TRBV7-2 and TRBJ2-3, with a tentative D call TRBD1 (6 bases). Germline CDR1 SGHTA, CDR2 FQGNSA. V gave up 5 bases and J gave up 3 bases, with 12 bases separating them. There are 14 residues in the CDR3. This CDR3 is CASSPKQGTDTQYF. CDR3 in DNA: TGTGCCAGCAGCCCCAAACAGGGAACAGATACGCAGTATTTT.

This clone was detected once. The chain is built from TRBV4-2 and TRBJ2-3; 7 bases align to TRBD2. With V trimmed by 1 base and J by 1 base, 5 bases remained unmatched. CDR3 size: 16 residues. CDR1 LGHNA and CDR2 YNFKEQ come from the germline V gene. As DNA, the CDR3 is TGTGCCAGCAGCCAAGGTAGGAGCGGGGGCACAGATACGCAGTATTTT. It specifies CASSQGRSGGTDTQYF.

This chain connects TRBV11-2 to TRBJ2-7; TRBD2 matches 13 bases. Germline CDR1 SGHAT, CDR2 FQNNGV. Trimming took 2 bases from V and 1 from J; bases not matched to a gene: 2. This CDR3 is 16 amino acids long. This CDR3 is CASSLLGLAGSYEQYF. Here the CDR3 DNA reads TGTGCCAGCAGCTTATTGGGACTAGCGGGGTCCTACGAGCAGTACTTC.

The genes are TRBV11-2 and TRBJ1-2; D not certain. V lost 5 bases and J 5 bases, leaving 6 bases between the germline ends. The CDR3 consists of 11 residues. Germline CDR1 is SGHAT and CDR2 is FQNNGV. CDR3 nucleotide sequence: TGTGCCAGCAGCGCACAGTATGGCTACACCTTC. As protein: CASSAQYGYTF.

There are a few counts of this clone. CDR3 loop: CASSKTGAGNTIYF. The CDR3 DNA reads as TGCGCCAGCAGTAAGACAGGAGCTGGAAACACCATATATTTT. The chain is built from TRBV10-1 and TRBJ1-3; D possibly corresponds to TRBD1 (6 bases). V was shortened by 5 bases and J by 2 bases, with 10 bases between the two germline ends. The CDR3 has 14 residues. CDR1 is WNHNN, CDR2 SYGVQD, per germline (reference sequence).

The V and J genes are TRBV12-5 and TRBJ1-2; tentative D call: TRBD1 (5 bases). Trimming cost V 7 bases and J 4 bases, with 13 bases left between them. This CDR3 spans 13 amino acids. The germline V gene has CDR1 LGHNT and CDR2 FRNRAP. This CDR3 is CASAPTASYGYTF. CDR3 nucleotides: TGTGCTAGTGCCCCGACAGCCTCCTATGGCTACACCTTC.

This chain joins TRBV7-8 and TRBJ1-5; the D gene is possibly TRBD1 (5 bases). V gave up 6 bases and J gave up 4 bases, with 13 bases separating them. The CDR3 is 14 amino acids. Germline lookup yields CDR1 SGHVS and CDR2 FQNEAQ. This chain's CDR3 is CASREGEGNQPQHF. In nucleotides, the CDR3 is TGTGCCAGCAGAGAAGGGGAGGGGAATCAGCCCCAGCATTTT. Looking up the rest from reference TRBV7-8 and TRBJ1-5 gives the full variable domain: GAGVSQSPRYKVAKRGQDVALRCDPISGHVSLFWYQQALGQGPEFLTYFQNEAQLDKSGLPSDRFFAERPEGSVSTLKIQRTQQEDSAVYLCASREGEGNQPQHFGDGTRLSIL.

The V and J genes are TRBV4-1 and TRBJ1-5; 8 bases map to TRBD1. The CDR3 length is 19 residues. The germline gives CDR1 MGHRA, CDR2 YSYEKL. After removal of 2 bases from V and 5 bases from J, the junction contained 17 bases not matched to a gene. The CDR3 loop is CASSQRKGQAGGRYQPQHF. CDR3 in DNA: TGCGCCAGCAGCCAAAGGAAGGGGCAGGCAGGGGGCAGATATCAGCCCCAGCATTTT.

This clone has just one count. The chain joins TRBV2 to TRBJ2-7, with unresolved D. Trimming shortened V by 5 bases and J by 4 bases, and 6 bases separated the two germline ends. This CDR3 comprises 11 residues. Looked up from germline, CDR1 is SNHLY and CDR2 is FYNNEI. The CDR3 reads CASSYSYEQYF. The CDR3 coding sequence is TGTGCCAGCAGTTACAGTTACGAGCAGTACTTC.

Note on this clone: Likely a read error: the CDR3 ends without its conserved phenylalanine or tryptophan. The DNA is omitted, as the CDR3 cannot be located on it reliably, and the CDR3 follows TCRdb's listing. The CDR3 protein is CASSPRGHPS. The V and J genes are TRBV7-4 and TRBJ2-6; the table's D call, TRBD1, was not checked against the DNA. The CDR3 extends over 10 residues, inclusive of both ends. Per germline, CDR1 SGHVT and CDR2 SQSDAQ.

The genes are TRBV5-1 and TRBJ2-3; 10 nucleotides agree with TRBD1. This CDR3 region has 15 residues. CDR1 and CDR2 (germline): SGHRS, YFSETQ. The ends lost 3 bases at V and 3 bases at J; junction bases unmatched: 4. CDR3 sequence (DNA): TGCGCCAGCAGCTCAAGGGACAGGGGAACAGATACGCAGTATTTT. It specifies CASSSRDRGTDTQYF.

This sequence joins TRBV19 and TRBJ2-7, with TRBD2 matching 8 bases. The J call could be wrong; TRBJ2-1 is a better fit for the DNA end. The CDR3 contains 15 residues. Germline-derived CDR1 and CDR2 are LNHDA and SQIVND (reference sequence). The CDR3 sequence is CASRAAGGSYNEQFF. CDR3 coding DNA: TGTGCCAGTAGGGCTGCGGGGGGCTCTTACAATGAGCAGTTCTTC.

The CDR3 DNA reads TGTGCCAGCACCGACAGCCTGAACACTGAAGCTTTCTTT. Translation: CASTDSLNTEAFF. This chain joins TRBV2 and TRBJ1-1, with D perhaps TRBD1 (5 bases). Germline values: CDR1 SNHLY, CDR2 FYNNEI. The CDR3 spans 13 residues. V lost 7 bases, J lost 0 bases, and 9 bases lay in between.

The table lists this clone with a count of one. This chain uses TRBV18 with TRBJ1-5; 7 bases align to TRBD1. The CDR3 is 15 amino acids. Germline loops: CDR1 KGHSH, CDR2 LQKENI. Losses at the gene ends were 6 bases for V and 7 bases for J; bases not matched to a gene: 12. The CDR3 loop is CASSPRDDRDQPQHF. The CDR3, as DNA: TGTGCCAGCTCCCCTAGAGATGACAGGGACCAGCCCCAGCATTTT.

A few counts support this clone. The chain is built from TRBV5-6 and TRBJ2-3; 10 bases are shared with TRBD2. This CDR3 comprises 16 residues. Germline V gene sequence: CDR1 SGHDT, CDR2 YYEEEE. Trimming at V came to 4 bases and at J to 6 bases, leaving 11 bases not matched to a gene. DNA for the CDR3: TGTGCCAGCAGCGGAGGGGCTAGCGGGGGTTGGGATACGCAGTATTTT. It is translated as CASSGGASGGWDTQYF.

V is TRBV21-1 and J is TRBJ2-7; TRBD1 is taken as the D call from the table, unchecked against the DNA. TRBV21-1 is a recognized pseudogene. This CDR3 is 16 amino acids long. CDR3 loop: CASSKGPPGTGNEQYF. The CDR3 region has the DNA TGTGCCAGCAGCAAAGGCCCCCCCGGGACAGGGAACGAGCAGTACTTC.

This chain connects TRBV7-9 to TRBJ1-4; no reliable D call. Germline assignment: CDR1 SEHNR and CDR2 FQNEAQ (reference sequence). This CDR3 region has 14 residues. The ends were cut back, 1 base at V and 10 bases at J, with 13 bases in the middle. CDR3 sequence: CASSLDVGSGKLFF. DNA for the CDR3: TGTGCCAGCAGCTTAGACGTCGGATCGGGAAAACTGTTTTTT.

J is TRBJ1-1 and V is TRBV30; the D is unclear. This CDR3 is 12 amino acids long. The germline V gene has CDR1 GTSNPN and CDR2 SVGIG (reference sequence). Between the trimmed V and J ends, which lost 0 bases and 7 bases, there was a span of 9 bases. CDR3: CAWSVRRVEAFF. CDR3 coding DNA: TGTGCCTGGAGTGTACGTAGAGTTGAAGCTTTCTTT.

The rearrangement joins TRBV14 to TRBJ2-7, with D uncertain. V lost 0 bases and J lost 1, with 4 bases in between. The CDR3 loop spans 13 amino acids. Germline assignment: CDR1 SGHDN and CDR2 FVKESK. DNA of the CDR3: TGTGCCAGCAGCCAAGACTTGTCCTACGAGCAGTACTTC. Protein product: CASSQDLSYEQYF.

The CDR3 bases are TGTGCCAGCAGTGAGACTAGCGGGCGCTACAATGAGCAGTTCTTC. Translated, it gives CASSETSGRYNEQFF. The chain recombines TRBV2 with TRBJ2-1; TRBD2 matches 10 bases. The J segment lost 3 bases and the V segment lost 3 bases, leaving 2 bases of the junction unmatched. The CDR3 length is 15 residues. Per germline, CDR1 SNHLY and CDR2 FYNNEI.

V is TRBV4-1 and J is TRBJ1-2, with 7 bases matching TRBD1. Germline V lookup: CDR1 MGHRA, CDR2 YSYEKL. The CDR3 has 16 amino acids. V lost 0 bases and J lost 4; bases outside the gene matches: 8. The CDR3 is CASSQEGGGRIYGYTF. CDR3 nucleotide sequence: TGCGCCAGCAGCCAAGAAGGAGGGGGCAGGATCTATGGCTACACCTTC.

V is TRBV4-3 and J is TRBJ2-6; 9 bases map to TRBD2. The CDR3 has 18 residues. V lost 0 bases, J lost 2 bases, and 5 bases stayed unmatched. Germline V lookup: CDR1 LGHNA, CDR2 YSLEER. Here the CDR3 reads CASSQEVAGGPGANVLTF. In nucleotides, the CDR3 is TGCGCCAGCAGCCAAGAAGTGGCGGGGGGGCCTGGGGCCAACGTCCTGACTTTC.